This passage covers 10 T cell receptor beta chains from one sample sequenced in a study of blood T cell repertoires in COVID-19. The repertoire was sequenced with immunoSEQ multiplex PCR; TCRdb's copy has only in-frame clones and lacks some. Among about 220,000 clones listed, 80% to 90% were seen once. The sample comprised PBMCs or T cells enriched from blood (not recorded which). These receptor sequences come from a woman aged 18-29 years in a cohort exposed to, infected with or recovered from COVID-19 (not recorded which).

The V and J genes are TRBV5-6 and TRBJ1-6; weak D call: TRBD1 (6 bases). The length of the CDR3 is 16 residues. Germline V CDR1 and CDR2: SGHDT, YYEEEE. V was shortened by 4 bases and J by 10 bases, with 21 bases between the two germline ends. In nucleotides, the CDR3 is TGTGCCAGCAGCCCTATAGGGGGGGGTGATCGGTCACCCCTCCACTTT. Protein: CASSPIGGGDRSPLHF. The whole variable domain, remainder taken from reference TRBV5-6 and TRBJ1-6, is DAGVTQSPTHLIKTRGQQVTLRCSPKSGHDTVSWYQQALGQGPQFIFQYYEEEERQRGNFPDRFSGHQFPNYSSELNVNALLLGDSALYLCASSPIGGGDRSPLHFGNGTRLTVT.

V is TRBV3-1 (or the pseudogene TRBV3-2) and J is TRBJ1-2; no firm D call. The CDR3 sequence is 12 residues long. CDR1 and CDR2 (germline): LGHDT, YNNKEL (reference sequence). Deletions cut 4 bases from V and 5 bases from J, with 8 bases between. The CDR3 spells CASSRTGYGYTF. The CDR3 DNA reads as TGTGCCAGCAGCCGGACTGGTTATGGCTACACCTTC.

The V call is TRBV7-2, the J call TRBJ1-6; the match to TRBD1 covers 8 bases. V trimming: 4 bases; J trimming: 12 bases; junction bases outside the gene matches: 11. Per germline, CDR1 SGHTA and CDR2 FQGNSA. The CDR3 loop spans 15 amino acids. The CDR3 loop is CASSSQDRARGPLHF. Written as DNA, the CDR3 is TGTGCCAGCAGCTCGCAGGACAGGGCGAGGGGACCCCTCCACTTT.

The chain has TRBV6-2 or TRBV6-3 and TRBJ1-5; TRBD1 is a possible D gene (5 bases). Germline CDR1 is MNHEY and CDR2 is SVGEGT. The V end lost 4 bases, the J end lost 9 bases, and 10 bases lay between the germline ends. This CDR3 spans 12 amino acids. The DNA for the CDR3 is TGTGCCAGCAGTTCACCTGGGGCGCCCCAGCATTTT. It yields the protein CASSSPGAPQHF.

The chain is built from TRBV27 and TRBJ1-1; the D is unclear. This CDR3 has 12 amino acids. Per germline, CDR1 MNHEY and CDR2 SMNVEV (reference sequence). V was shortened by 6 bases and J by 6 bases, with 11 bases between the two germline ends. The CDR3, as DNA: TGTGCCAGCAGGTCTTCTCCCGCTGAAGCTTTCTTT. This gives the protein CASRSSPAEAFF.

The CDR3 protein is CASSLGRGVNTEAFF. The CDR3 nucleotides are TGCGCCAGCAGCTTGGGGCGGGGGGTGAACACTGAAGCTTTCTTT. V gene TRBV5-1 combines with J gene TRBJ1-1, with D maybe TRBD1 (5 bases). CDR3 length equals 15 residues. Trimming left V 0 bases short and J 0 bases short, with 9 bases between. Germline CDR1 and CDR2: SGHRS and YFSETQ.

V and J are TRBV6-5 and TRBJ1-2, with D perhaps matching TRBD1 (6 bases). The germline V gene encodes CDR1 MNHEY and CDR2 SVGAGI. This CDR3 comprises 13 residues. V was pared by 4 bases and J by 10 bases, with 16 bases between. CDR3 nucleotides: TGTGCCAGCAGTTCCCCCTCGACAGGAACCTACACCTTC. It is translated as CASSSPSTGTYTF.

The chain recombines TRBV5-5 with TRBJ1-3; perhaps TRBD1 as D (6 bases). V shed 0 bases and J shed 0 bases, with 13 bases lying between them. CDR1 and CDR2 (germline): SGHKS, YYEKEE (reference sequence). This CDR3 is built from 17 residues. CDR3 nucleotide sequence: TGTGCCAGCAGCTTGGAGTTTAGCAGGGGCTCTGGAAACACCATATATTTT. This gives the protein CASSLEFSRGSGNTIYF.

This clone was seen only once. The gene calls are TRBV6-5 and TRBJ1-3, with D maybe TRBD1 (6 bases). Trimming cost V 6 bases and J 0 bases, with 12 bases left between them. The CDR3 runs to 15 residues. In germline, CDR1 is MNHEY, CDR2 SVGAGI. As DNA, the CDR3 is TGTGCCAGCAGGACGGGGACACTCTCTGGAAACACCATATATTTT. As protein: CASRTGTLSGNTIYF.

The chain is built from TRBV6-5 and TRBJ1-1; D is possibly TRBD1 (6 bases). The ends were cut back, 0 bases at V and 7 bases at J, with 12 bases in the middle. CDR1 is MNHEY, CDR2 SVGAGI, per germline. This CDR3 has 14 amino acids. CDR3 amino acids: CASSYSDRSSEAFF. The CDR3 coding sequence is TGTGCCAGCAGTTACTCGGACAGATCCAGTGAAGCTTTCTTT.